The 18 T cell receptor beta chains presented below share a single source sample, sequenced in a study of cytomegalovirus exposure and HLA in healthy donors. Primers: 60 Vbeta forward and 13 Jbeta reverse. Data came from immunoSEQ multiplex PCR; TCRdb stores just in-frame clones and leaves some out. The data contain 65,000 to 100,000 clones, 79% of them singletons. Material for sequencing was PBMCs. The receptors here all came from a woman aged 40 to 55 in good health and CMV-seropositive.

J is TRBJ2-1 and V is TRBV9, with 10 bases fitting TRBD2. V was pared by 0 bases and J by 9 bases, with 3 bases of the junction left unmatched. The CDR3 is 14 amino acids. CDR1 is SGDLS, CDR2 YYNGEE, per germline. CDR3 DNA sequence: TGTGCCAGCAGCGTAGGAGGGACTAGCGTTGAGCAGTTCTTC. This translates into CASSVGGTSVEQFF. The variable domain in full, completed from reference TRBV9 and TRBJ2-1, reads DSGVTQTPKHLITATGQRVTLRCSPRSGDLSVYWYQQSLDQGLQFLIQYYNGEERAKGNILERFSAQQFPDLHSELNLSSLELGDSALYFCASSVGGTSVEQFFGPGTRLTVL.

J is TRBJ2-3 and V is TRBV20-1; 7 bases agree with TRBD1. The CDR3 runs 11 residues. V was pared by 5 bases and J by 9 bases, with 5 bases of the junction left unmatched. Germline CDR1 and CDR2: DFQATT and SNEGSKA (reference sequence). DNA for the CDR3: TGCAGTGCTCGGGACAGTCCAACGCAGTATTTT. It is translated as CSARDSPTQYF.

For this clone: A read error may produce the germline difference seen at one junction end. V usage is TRBV25-1 and J usage is TRBJ2-7, with TRBD2 matching 12 bases. The CDR3 extends over 16 amino acids. The germline CDR1 and CDR2 sequences are MGHDK and SYGVNS. The CDR3 loop reads CASTETSSGRAYEQYF. The CDR3 DNA reads TGTGCCAGCACTGAAACCTCTAGCGGGAGGGCTTACGAGCAGTACTTC.

The rearrangement links TRBV18 to TRBJ1-3; TRBD1 agrees at 9 bases. The length of the CDR3 is 15 residues. Trimming removed 3 bases from V and 3 bases from J; junction bases left unmatched: 3. CDR1 KGHSH and CDR2 LQKENI come from the germline V gene. The CDR3 nucleotides are TGTGCCAGCTCACCTACAGGGGGCTATGGAAACACCATATATTTT. Translated, it gives CASSPTGGYGNTIYF. The full variable domain, completed using reference TRBV18 and TRBJ1-3, is NAGVMQNPRHLVRRRGQEARLRCSPMKGHSHVYWYRQLPEEGLKFMVYLQKENIIDESGMPKERFSAEFPKEGPSILRIQQVVRGDSAAYFCASSPTGGYGNTIYFGEGSWLTVV.

This clone was counted between two and nine times. V gene TRBV11-2 combines with J gene TRBJ2-5; 9 nucleotides line up with TRBD1. The germline V gene encodes CDR1 SGHAT and CDR2 FQNNGV. V was pared by 3 bases and J by 2 bases, with 4 bases of the junction left unmatched. This CDR3 region has 15 residues. The CDR3 region is CASSFTGGSQETQYF. CDR3 bases: TGTGCCAGCAGCTTTACAGGGGGCTCACAAGAGACCCAGTACTTC.

This clone turned up a few times. CDR3 region: CASSSGDREYF. CDR3 coding DNA: TGCGCCAGCAGTTCAGGGGACAGAGAGTACTTC. This rearrangement joins TRBV10-2 to TRBJ2-7, with 7 bases aligning to TRBD1. Trimming at V came to 5 bases and at J to 11 bases, leaving 6 bases not matched to a gene. The CDR3 consists of 11 residues. In germline, CDR1 is WSHSY, CDR2 SAAADI.

This clone has a handful of counts. The chain links TRBV6-1 to TRBJ2-4; 8 bases align to TRBD2. The CDR3 is 17 residues long. With V trimmed by 4 bases and J by 0 bases, 8 bases remained unmatched. The V gene's germline CDR1 is MNHNS and CDR2 SASEGT. CDR3 DNA: TGTGCCAGCAGTGTCTCAGGACTAGCACTAGCCAAAAACATTCAGTACTTC. Its protein product is CASSVSGLALAKNIQYF.

The chain joins TRBV5-4 to TRBJ1-1; possibly TRBD1 for D (5 bases). Looked up from germline, CDR1 is SGHNT and CDR2 is YYREEE (reference sequence). The CDR3 is made up of 12 amino acids. CDR3 residues: CETGGLNTEAFF. Written as DNA, the CDR3 is TGTGAGACGGGGGGTTTGAACACTGAAGCTTTCTTT.

This clone was found a few times. The CDR3 DNA reads as TGTGCCAGCAGTTACCGACACCCGAACACTGAAGCTTTCTTT. Translation: CASSYRHPNTEAFF. The V call is TRBV6-5, the J call TRBJ1-1; D not certain. Trimming took off 2 bases at V and 1 base at J, with 8 bases between the two ends. This CDR3 comprises 14 residues. The V gene's germline CDR1 is MNHEY and CDR2 SVGAGI.

V usage is TRBV11-3 and J usage is TRBJ2-4, with 8 positions matching TRBD1. V lost 1 base, J lost 7 bases, and 9 bases stayed unmatched. Germline CDR1 and CDR2: SGHNT and YENEEA. This CDR3 has 16 residues. As DNA, the CDR3 is TGTGCCAGCAGCTTAGTAGGTCAGGGGGCTCGGAACATTCAGTACTTC. The encoded protein is CASSLVGQGARNIQYF.

The chain uses TRBV5-1 and TRBJ2-7; no definite D call. Germline loops: CDR1 SGHRS, CDR2 YFSETQ. Trimming took off 4 bases at V and 2 bases at J, with 16 bases between the two ends. The CDR3 covers 15 residues. CDR3 nucleotides: TGCGCCAGCAGCCTGAGTGCGGCGAATCCCTACGAGCAGTACTTC. This sequence encodes CASSLSAANPYEQYF.

J is TRBJ2-7 and V is TRBV30; 9 nucleotides align to TRBD1. CDR1 is GTSNPN, CDR2 SVGIG, per germline (reference sequence). The CDR3 is 16 residues long. Trimming cost V 3 bases and J 3 bases; bases outside gene matches: 12. The CDR3 region is CAWREKRTGANYEQYF. CDR3 DNA: TGTGCCTGGAGGGAAAAGAGGACAGGGGCCAACTACGAGCAGTACTTC. Filled out from reference TRBV30 and TRBJ2-7, the complete variable domain reads SQTIHQWPATLVQPVGSPLSLECTVEGTSNPNLYWYRQAAGRGLQLLFYSVGIGQISSEVPQNLSASRPQDRQFILSSKKLLLSDSGFYLCAWREKRTGANYEQYFGPGTRLTVT.

The V and J genes are TRBV6-1 and TRBJ2-7, with 9 bases that match TRBD1. V dropped 2 bases and J dropped 6; count of bases not matched to a gene: 8. Germline V lookup: CDR1 MNHNS, CDR2 SASEGT. This CDR3 region has 15 residues. This CDR3 reads CASSEFRTGVFEQYF. DNA of the CDR3: TGTGCCAGCAGTGAATTCCGGACAGGGGTCTTCGAGCAGTACTTC.

The V gene is TRBV28, the J gene TRBJ2-1, with D possibly matching TRBD2 (6 bases). Germline assignment: CDR1 MDHEN and CDR2 SYDVKM. This CDR3 has 14 residues. V shed 4 bases and J shed 12 bases, with 19 bases lying between them. CDR3: CASSSQPGERVQFF. CDR3 bases: TGTGCCAGCAGTTCTCAGCCGGGGGAGAGGGTGCAGTTCTTC. The variable domain in full, with the rest retrieved from reference TRBV28 and TRBJ2-1, is DVKVTQSSRYLVKRTGEKVFLECVQDMDHENMFWYRQDPGLGLRLIYFSYDVKMKEKGDIPEGYSVSREKKERFSLILESASTNQTSMYLCASSSQPGERVQFFGPGTRLTVL.

V gene TRBV7-3 combines with J gene TRBJ2-3, with 10 bases that match TRBD2. There are 19 residues in the CDR3. CDR1 SGHTA and CDR2 FQGTGA come from the germline V gene. The ends lost 5 bases at V and 7 bases at J; junction bases unmatched: 21. The CDR3 coding sequence is TGTGCCAGCAGCCTCGCGCCAATATTAAGCGGGGGGGCCGCAAATACGCAGTATTTT. This translates into CASSLAPILSGGAANTQYF.

The chain couples TRBV19 to TRBJ1-2; D perhaps matches TRBD1 (5 bases). This CDR3 has 14 amino acids. The germline V gene has CDR1 LNHDA and CDR2 SQIVND (reference sequence). V was cut by 1 base and J by 8 bases, with 14 bases left in between. The CDR3 here is CASSIAVGADGYTF. The CDR3 DNA is TGTGCCAGTAGTATAGCGGTTGGGGCGGACGGCTACACCTTC.

This sequence joins TRBV7-9 and TRBJ2-4; weak D call: TRBD1 (5 bases). The CDR3 totals 14 residues. Trimming left V 3 bases short and J 0 bases short, with 6 bases between. CDR1 and CDR2 from the germline V gene are SEHNR and FQNEAQ (reference sequence). The CDR3 loop is CASSLGQAKNIQYF. CDR3 coding DNA: TGTGCCAGCAGCTTGGGGCAAGCCAAAAACATTCAGTACTTC. Full variable domain (outside the CDR3, taken from reference TRBV7-9 and TRBJ2-4): DTGVSQNPRHKITKRGQNVTFRCDPISEHNRLYWYRQTLGQGPEFLTYFQNEAQLEKSRLLSDRFSAERPKGSFSTLEIQRTEQGDSAMYLCASSLGQAKNIQYFGAGTRLSVL.

This clone was seen a single time. This rearrangement joins TRBV21-1 to TRBJ2-6; TRBD1 is the table's D call and was not checked against the DNA. TRBV21-1 is a known pseudogene. The CDR3 covers 19 residues. CDR3 in DNA: TGTGCCAGCAGCCTTAACCGGGACAGAAATTTCTCTGGGGCCAACGTCCTGACTTTC. It encodes CASSLNRDRNFSGANVLTF.